The 25 T cell receptor beta chains below were found in one sample sequenced in a study of OX40 agonist ivuxolimab in advanced cancers. Clones were sequenced by immunoSEQ multiplex PCR, and TCRdb holds only the in-frame ones, with some missing. The profile shows more than 35,000 clones, 84% of them singletons. Sequenced material: CD4+ or CD8+ T cells sorted from blood, taken in a trial of the OX40 agonist ivuxolimab. These receptors were collected from an adult with an advanced solid tumor such as melanoma, head and neck, liver or kidney cancer.

V is TRBV28 and J is TRBJ2-7; tentatively, D is TRBD1 or TRBD2 (5 bases each). The V and J ends lost 3 bases and 0 bases respectively, with 12 bases between them. The germline gives CDR1 MDHEN, CDR2 SYDVKM. The CDR3 sequence is 15 residues long. The CDR3 protein is CASSFRDLRSYEQYF. The CDR3 nucleotides are TGTGCCAGCAGTTTTAGGGACCTCCGCTCCTACGAGCAGTACTTC.

This chain connects TRBV5-6 to TRBJ2-5; the D is unclear. Trimming stripped 1 base from V and 4 bases from J, with 17 bases between. The CDR3 extends over 16 amino acids. Germline V gene lookup returns CDR1 SGHDT and CDR2 YYEEEE. The CDR3 sequence: CASSLFFGDWLETQYF. The CDR3 region has the DNA TGTGCCAGCAGCTTGTTTTTTGGGGATTGGTTAGAGACCCAGTACTTC.

As DNA, the CDR3 is TGTGCCAGCAGCCAGTGGACTAGCGGGGGGCCTAACAATGAGCAGTTCTTC. Its protein is CASSQWTSGGPNNEQFF. The V and J genes are TRBV4-2 and TRBJ2-1; 14 positions match TRBD2. This CDR3 spans 17 amino acids. The V and J ends lost 3 bases and 5 bases, in that order; junction bases with no gene match: 6. Germline assignment: CDR1 LGHNA and CDR2 YNFKEQ.

The chain employs TRBV9 and TRBJ2-7; D is undetermined. This CDR3 comprises 14 residues. CDR1 is SGDLS, CDR2 YYNGEE, per germline. Trimming shortened V by 4 bases and J by 2 bases, and 13 bases separated the two germline ends. This CDR3 is CASSPRMGTYEQYF. For the CDR3, the DNA is TGTGCCAGCAGCCCCAGGATGGGTACCTACGAGCAGTACTTC. Full variable domain (outside the CDR3, taken from reference TRBV9 and TRBJ2-7): DSGVTQTPKHLITATGQRVTLRCSPRSGDLSVYWYQQSLDQGLQFLIQYYNGEERAKGNILERFSAQQFPDLHSELNLSSLELGDSALYFCASSPRMGTYEQYFGPGTRLTVT.

This chain connects TRBV6-1 to TRBJ2-7, with D unclear. CDR1 is MNHNS and CDR2 is SASEGT in the germline V gene. This CDR3 contains 13 residues. The V end lost 4 bases, the J end lost 3 bases, and 10 bases lay between the germline ends. The CDR3 loop is CASSVGSVYEQYF. DNA of the CDR3: TGTGCCAGCAGTGTAGGATCAGTCTACGAGCAGTACTTC.

The chain is built from TRBV28 and TRBJ2-3; tentatively, D is TRBD2 (5 bases). The ends were cut back, 6 bases at V and 4 bases at J, with 17 bases in the middle. This CDR3 region has 15 residues. Germline assignment: CDR1 MDHEN and CDR2 SYDVKM. This chain's CDR3 is CASSYTLASPDTQYF. The CDR3 DNA is TGTGCCAGCAGCTATACATTAGCGAGCCCAGATACGCAGTATTTT.

V and J are TRBV11-1 and TRBJ2-3, with 7 nucleotides matching TRBD2. CDR3 size: 15 residues. Germline lookup yields CDR1 SGHAT and CDR2 FQDESV (reference sequence). Germline trimming cut 5 bases from V and 2 bases from J; bases unmatched to any gene: 7. CDR3 DNA sequence: TGTGCCAGCAGCCCCTGGGGGGGGAACACAGATACGCAGTATTTT. Its protein is CASSPWGGNTDTQYF.

The V gene is TRBV7-6, the J gene TRBJ1-1; weak D call: TRBD1 (5 bases). V was cut by 6 bases and J by 4 bases, with 12 bases left in between. This CDR3 has 13 amino acids. Germline V gene sequence: CDR1 SGHVS, CDR2 FNYEAQ. Here the CDR3 reads CASSFGALTEAFF. The CDR3 DNA sequence: TGTGCCAGCAGTTTTGGGGCACTCACTGAAGCTTTCTTT.

V gene TRBV5-1 combines with J gene TRBJ2-1; D possibly corresponds to TRBD1 (5 bases). The CDR3 has 16 residues. Trimming removed 4 bases at V and 8 bases at J, with 22 bases between. Germline CDR1 and CDR2: SGHRS and YFSETQ. The CDR3 reads CASSGENGGAWYEQFF. Here the CDR3 DNA reads TGCGCCAGCAGCGGGGAAAACGGTGGGGCCTGGTATGAGCAGTTCTTC.

The chain has TRBV9 and TRBJ2-3, with 8 bases identical to TRBD2. With V trimmed by 4 bases and J by 6 bases, 13 bases remained unmatched. From germline, CDR1 is SGDLS and CDR2 YYNGEE. The CDR3 runs to 16 residues. The CDR3 nucleotides read TGTGCCAGCAGCCACGTCAGCGGGAGAGATAGGGATACGCAGTATTTT. It codes for CASSHVSGRDRDTQYF.

The chain joins TRBV6-1 to TRBJ2-2, with D unclear. The CDR3 covers 14 residues. Trimming took off 1 base at V and 4 bases at J, with 7 bases between the two ends. CDR1 is MNHNS and CDR2 is SASEGT in the germline V gene. The CDR3 loop is CASSEGPFTGELFF. CDR3 nucleotide sequence: TGTGCCAGCAGTGAAGGACCGTTCACCGGGGAGCTGTTTTTT.

This chain uses TRBV6-5 with TRBJ2-1; D unresolved. V was cut by 5 bases and J by 8 bases, with 19 bases left in between. The CDR3 contains 15 residues. CDR1 MNHEY and CDR2 SVGAGI come from the germline V gene. CDR3: CASSPIGLTSDEQFF. CDR3 nucleotide sequence: TGTGCCAGCAGTCCAATCGGCCTAACAAGTGATGAGCAGTTCTTC.

Concerning this clone itself: The same CDR3 can be traced to other DNA sequences in this sample. V usage is TRBV6-5 and J usage is TRBJ1-1; D unresolved. This CDR3 spans 13 amino acids. Deletions cut 2 bases from V and 4 bases from J, with 8 bases between. CDR1 is MNHEY, CDR2 SVGAGI, per germline. The CDR3 DNA sequence: TGTGCCAGCAGTTACGGGGAAGGCACTGAAGCTTTCTTT. Its translation is CASSYGEGTEAFF.

This chain uses TRBV9 with TRBJ1-3, with unresolved D. The CDR3 totals 19 residues. V lost 0 bases and J lost 0, with 19 bases in between. CDR1 and CDR2 (germline): SGDLS, YYNGEE. The CDR3 is CASSVGFEGSWSSGNTIYF. The CDR3 coding sequence is TGTGCCAGCAGCGTAGGTTTTGAGGGCTCATGGAGCTCTGGAAACACCATATATTTT.

The chain couples TRBV4-3 to TRBJ2-7; D is unclear. CDR1 and CDR2 (germline): LGHNA, YSLEER. V shed 3 bases and J shed 0 bases, with 12 bases lying between them. This CDR3 has 15 amino acids. This CDR3 is CASSHRYHTSYEQYF. In nucleotides, the CDR3 is TGCGCCAGCAGCCATCGCTACCATACCTCCTACGAGCAGTACTTC.

The chain joins TRBV15 to TRBJ1-6; D is unresolved. The germline gives CDR1 LNHNV, CDR2 YYDKDF (reference sequence). V lost 6 bases to trimming and J lost 9 bases, with 12 bases between them. The CDR3 covers 13 residues. CDR3 sequence: CATSPVSGSPLHF. The CDR3 DNA follows: TGTGCCACCAGTCCTGTTTCTGGTTCACCCCTCCACTTT.

The chain recombines TRBV11-2 with TRBJ2-6; D is unresolved. V was cut by 4 bases and J by 4 bases, with 11 bases left in between. The CDR3 is 15 residues long. Germline V lookup: CDR1 SGHAT, CDR2 FQNNGV. The CDR3 here is CASSSYTLGANVLTF. The CDR3 DNA sequence: TGTGCCAGCAGCTCATACACGTTAGGGGCCAACGTCCTGACTTTC.

This clone was recorded a few times. The V call is TRBV15, the J call TRBJ1-6; tentatively, D is TRBD1 (5 bases). V was clipped by 0 bases and J by 4 bases, with 7 bases between them. Germline V gives CDR1 LNHNV, CDR2 YYDKDF (reference sequence). The CDR3 length is 15 residues. CDR3 nucleotides: TGTGCCACCAGCAGAGACCAGGGATATAATTCACCCCTCCACTTT. It specifies CATSRDQGYNSPLHF.

V and J are TRBV7-9 and TRBJ1-6; D is perhaps TRBD1 (6 bases). Trimming removed 2 bases from V and 0 bases from J, with 11 bases in between. The V gene's germline CDR1 is SEHNR and CDR2 FQNEAQ (reference sequence). The length of the CDR3 is 17 residues. CDR3 amino acids: CASSLRGPSSYNSPLHF. DNA for the CDR3: TGTGCCAGCAGCTTACGGGGGCCCAGCTCCTATAATTCACCCCTCCACTTT. The full variable domain, with the rest looked up from reference TRBV7-9 and TRBJ1-6, is DTGVSQNPRHKITKRGQNVTFRCDPISEHNRLYWYRQTLGQGPEFLTYFQNEAQLEKSRLLSDRFSAERPKGSFSTLEIQRTEQGDSAMYLCASSLRGPSSYNSPLHFGNGTRLTVT.

The chain links TRBV5-4 to TRBJ2-1, with TRBD2 as a possible D gene (5 bases). CDR1 and CDR2 (germline): SGHNT, YYREEE (reference sequence). V was cut by 2 bases and J by 0 bases, with 9 bases left in between. The CDR3 length is 15 residues. CDR3 DNA sequence: TGTGCCAGCAGCTTTGGACTGAGCTCCTACAATGAGCAGTTCTTC. Amino acid sequence: CASSFGLSSYNEQFF.

This chain connects TRBV7-6 to TRBJ2-7; 10 bases are shared with TRBD1. The CDR3 is made up of 14 amino acids. J was trimmed by 6 bases and V by 5 bases; bases with no gene match: 7. The germline V gene encodes CDR1 SGHVS and CDR2 FNYEAQ. The CDR3 is CASSTPGQGIEQYF. CDR3 sequence (DNA): TGTGCCAGCAGCACCCCGGGACAGGGGATCGAGCAGTACTTC.

This clone occurred once. This chain uses TRBV30 with TRBJ1-2; tentatively, D is TRBD1 (5 bases). This CDR3 is 13 amino acids long. V lost 4 bases, J lost 9 bases, and 18 bases lay in between. Germline assignment: CDR1 GTSNPN and CDR2 SVGIG (reference sequence). This chain's CDR3 is CAWIHGGEQSYTF. The CDR3 DNA reads as TGTGCCTGGATCCACGGAGGGGAGCAAAGCTACACCTTC.

The chain has TRBV4-2 and TRBJ2-5; 8 bases line up with TRBD1. This CDR3 comprises 20 residues. Germline lookup yields CDR1 LGHNA and CDR2 YNFKEQ. Germline trimming cut 1 base from V and 2 bases from J; bases unmatched to any gene: 18. DNA for the CDR3: TGTGCCAGCAGCCAAGTTCTCGCGCAGGGGGCTCAGGGGGGACAAGAGACCCAGTACTTC. This sequence encodes CASSQVLAQGAQGGQETQYF.

This clone was counted between two and nine times. The chain employs TRBV7-9 and TRBJ1-1, with 7 bases fitting TRBD1. This CDR3 has 15 amino acids. V shed 7 bases, J shed 1 base, and the junction held 9 bases outside the gene matches. Germline V gene sequence: CDR1 SEHNR, CDR2 FQNEAQ (reference sequence). Here the CDR3 reads CASTTSWTGNTEAFF. CDR3 in DNA: TGTGCCAGCACTACCTCGTGGACAGGGAACACTGAAGCTTTCTTT.

This rearrangement joins TRBV7-9 to TRBJ2-7; D gene uncertain. The germline V gene encodes CDR1 SEHNR and CDR2 FQNEAQ (reference sequence). V lost 3 bases and J lost 2, with 11 bases in between. The CDR3 runs 14 residues. For the CDR3, the DNA is TGTGCCAGCAGCTTGGTGGCGACAACCTACGAGCAGTACTTC. Protein sequence: CASSLVATTYEQYF. Drawing the rest from reference TRBV7-9 and TRBJ2-7, the complete variable domain is DTGVSQNPRHKITKRGQNVTFRCDPISEHNRLYWYRQTLGQGPEFLTYFQNEAQLEKSRLLSDRFSAERPKGSFSTLEIQRTEQGDSAMYLCASSLVATTYEQYFGPGTRLTVT.